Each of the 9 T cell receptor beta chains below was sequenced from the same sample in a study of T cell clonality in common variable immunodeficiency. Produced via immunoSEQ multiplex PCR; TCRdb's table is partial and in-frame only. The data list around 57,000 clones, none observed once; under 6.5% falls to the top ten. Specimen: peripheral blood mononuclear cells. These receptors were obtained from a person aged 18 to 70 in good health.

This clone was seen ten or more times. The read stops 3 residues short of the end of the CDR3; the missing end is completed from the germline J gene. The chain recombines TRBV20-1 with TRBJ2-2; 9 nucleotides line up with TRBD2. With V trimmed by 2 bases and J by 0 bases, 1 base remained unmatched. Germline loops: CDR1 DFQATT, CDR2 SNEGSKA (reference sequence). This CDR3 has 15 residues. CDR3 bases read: TGCAGTGCTAGATCTAGCGGGACGAACACCGGGGAG. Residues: CSARSSGTNTGE. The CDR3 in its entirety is CSARSSGTNTGELFF.

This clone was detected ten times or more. Partial CDR3 DNA: TGCGCCAGCAGCTTGGCGGGACTAGCGGGAGCGGGCAATGAG. Protein: CASSLAGLAGAGNE. The CDR3 as a whole reads CASSLAGLAGAGNEQFF. The V call is TRBV5-1, the J call TRBJ2-1, with 14 nucleotides matching TRBD2. Coverage ceases 3 residues before the CDR3 finishes, and the germline J gene fills in the end. This CDR3 spans 17 amino acids. Trimming cost V 0 bases and J 6 bases; bases outside gene matches: 5. Germline-derived CDR1 and CDR2 are SGHRS and YFSETQ.

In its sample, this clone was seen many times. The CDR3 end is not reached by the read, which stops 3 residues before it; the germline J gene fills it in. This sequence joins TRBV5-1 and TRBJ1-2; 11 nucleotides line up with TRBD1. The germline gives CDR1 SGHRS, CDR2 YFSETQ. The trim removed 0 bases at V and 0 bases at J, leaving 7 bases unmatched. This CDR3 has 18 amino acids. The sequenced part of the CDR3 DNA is TGCGCCAGCAGCTTGGTGGGGACAGGGGGACCTACTAACTATGGC. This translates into CASSLVGTGGPTNYG. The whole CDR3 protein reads CASSLVGTGGPTNYGYTF.

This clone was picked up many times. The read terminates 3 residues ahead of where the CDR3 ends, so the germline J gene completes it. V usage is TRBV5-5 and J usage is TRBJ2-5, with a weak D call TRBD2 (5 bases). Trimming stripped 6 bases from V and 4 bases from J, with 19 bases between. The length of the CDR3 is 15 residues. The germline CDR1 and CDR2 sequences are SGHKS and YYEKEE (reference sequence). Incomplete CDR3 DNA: TGTGCCAGCACCCGGAGGACTCCTGTCGGAGAGACC. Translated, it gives CASTRRTPVGET. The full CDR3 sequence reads CASTRRTPVGETQYF.

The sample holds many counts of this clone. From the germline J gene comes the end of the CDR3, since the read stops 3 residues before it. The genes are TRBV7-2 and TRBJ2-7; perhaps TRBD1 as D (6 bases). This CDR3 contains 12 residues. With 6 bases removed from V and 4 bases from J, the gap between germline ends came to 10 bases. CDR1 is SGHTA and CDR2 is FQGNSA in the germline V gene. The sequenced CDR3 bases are TGTGCCAGCAGAAGCCAGGGGTACGAG. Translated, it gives CASRSQGYE. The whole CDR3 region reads CASRSQGYEQYF.

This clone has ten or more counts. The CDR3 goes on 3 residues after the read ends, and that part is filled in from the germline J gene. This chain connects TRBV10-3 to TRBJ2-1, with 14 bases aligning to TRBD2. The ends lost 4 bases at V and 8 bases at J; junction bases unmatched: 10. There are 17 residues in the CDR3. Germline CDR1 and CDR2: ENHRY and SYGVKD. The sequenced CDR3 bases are TGTGCCATCAGTGGTGAGGGACTAGCGGGAGTTATCCATGAG. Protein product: CAISGEGLAGVIHE. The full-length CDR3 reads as CAISGEGLAGVIHEQFF.

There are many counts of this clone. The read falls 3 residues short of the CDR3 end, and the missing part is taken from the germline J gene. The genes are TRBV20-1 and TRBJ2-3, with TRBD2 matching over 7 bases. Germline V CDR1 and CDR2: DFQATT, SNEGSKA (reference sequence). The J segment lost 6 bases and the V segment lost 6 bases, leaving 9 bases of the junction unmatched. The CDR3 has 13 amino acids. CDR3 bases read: TGCAGTGCGACGTCTAGCGGAGGGGATACG. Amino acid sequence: CSATSSGGDT. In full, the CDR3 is CSATSSGGDTQYF.

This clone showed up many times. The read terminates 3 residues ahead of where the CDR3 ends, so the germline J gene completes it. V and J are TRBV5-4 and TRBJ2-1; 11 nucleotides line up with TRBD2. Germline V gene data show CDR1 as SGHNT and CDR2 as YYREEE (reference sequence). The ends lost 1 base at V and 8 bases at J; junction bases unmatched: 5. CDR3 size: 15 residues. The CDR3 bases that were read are TGTGCCAGCAGCTTGCTAACTAGCGGGAGCCATGAG. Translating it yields CASSLLTSGSHE. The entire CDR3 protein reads CASSLLTSGSHEQFF.

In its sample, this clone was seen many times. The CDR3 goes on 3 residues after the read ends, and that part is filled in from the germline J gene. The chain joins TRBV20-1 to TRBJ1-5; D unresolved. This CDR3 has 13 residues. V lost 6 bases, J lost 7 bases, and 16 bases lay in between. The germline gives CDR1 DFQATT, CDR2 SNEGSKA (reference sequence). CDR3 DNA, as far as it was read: TGCAGTGCCACGGCCTCCGTAGGGCAGCCC. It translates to CSATASVGQP. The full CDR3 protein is CSATASVGQPQHF.